This T cell receptor beta chain was identified during a study of blood T cell repertoires in COVID-19. Using immunoSEQ multiplex PCR, the repertoire was profiled, and TCRdb retains in-frame clones only, with some absent. The table lists hundreds of thousands of clones, roughly 85% of them singletons. Germline V lookup: CDR1 SGHRS, CDR2 YFSETQ. Germline trimming cut 3 bases from V and 3 bases from J; bases unmatched to any gene: 5. This CDR3 is 14 amino acids long. The source is a woman aged 80 or over with acute or convalescent COVID-19. The chain employs TRBV5-1 and TRBJ1-2; 7 bases align to TRBD1. Source material: peripheral blood. CDR3 coding DNA: TGCGCCAGCAGCTCCCACACAGGGGACTATGGCTACACCTTC. It specifies CASSSHTGDYGYTF.